These T cell receptor beta chains were read from a single sample in a study of T cells in Graves' hyperthyroidism and ophthalmopathy. One entry per CDR3 protein, called by TCRdb with MiXCR from the multiplex PCR reads. The table has around 420,000 distinct CDR3 sequences, approximately 14% seen once; the top ten hold 5.3%. Sequenced: blood. Source of these receptors: a woman aged 18-29 years with Graves' hyperthyroidism. The CDR3 runs from the conserved cysteine through the conserved F or W. The order of the fields is J gene, clone size, V gene, D gene, CDR3 protein, CDR3 DNA. The D gene is left open where the match is weak. Clone size, where shown, is once, few, many, or a class for clones that have expanded.

j_gene: TRBJ2-1; abundance: few; v_gene: TRBV20-1; d_gene: TRBD2; CDR3aa: CSLGGREGRENEQFF; CDR3nt: TGCAGCCTTGGCGGGCGGGAGGGCCGCGAAAATGAGCAGTTCTTC
j_gene: TRBJ1-1; abundance: many; v_gene: TRBV7-2; d_gene: TRBD1; CDR3aa: CASNGRRGPTEAFF; CDR3nt: TGTGCCAGCAACGGCCGGAGGGGGCCCACTGAAGCTTTCTTT
j_gene: TRBJ1-2; abundance: many; v_gene: TRBV2; d_gene: TRBD1; CDR3aa: CASSEYDRVVYGYTF; CDR3nt: TGTGCCAGCAGTGAATACGACAGGGTGGTCTATGGCTACACCTTC
j_gene: TRBJ2-7; abundance: -; v_gene: TRBV20-1; d_gene: TRBD2; CDR3aa: CSASQGEGFYEQYF; CDR3nt: TGCAGTGCTAGTCAAGGGGAGGGATTCTACGAGCAGTACTTC
j_gene: TRBJ2-5; abundance: many; v_gene: TRBV11-1; d_gene: TRBD1; CDR3aa: CASSSEGQGVRETQYF; CDR3nt: TGTGCCAGCAGCTCCGAGGGACAGGGAGTGAGGGAGACCCAGTACTTC
j_gene: TRBJ2-2; abundance: -; v_gene: TRBV2; d_gene: TRBD1; CDR3aa: CPSSPQGTGELFF; CDR3nt: TGTCCCAGCAGTCCACAGGGGACCGGGGAGCTGTTTTTT
j_gene: TRBJ1-2; abundance: -; v_gene: TRBV7-9; d_gene: TRBD1; CDR3aa: CATDPRQGTGYTF; CDR3nt: TGTGCCACTGATCCTAGACAGGGTACGGGCTACACCTTC
j_gene: TRBJ2-7; abundance: -; v_gene: TRBV29-1; d_gene: -; CDR3aa: CSVGVVGVSYEQHF; CDR3nt: TGCAGCGTGGGGGTAGTGGGAGTCTCCTACGAGCAGCACTTC
j_gene: TRBJ2-7; abundance: many; v_gene: TRBV18; d_gene: TRBD1; CDR3aa: CASSNMIEGQGYEQYF; CDR3nt: TGTGCCAGCTCAAACATGATTGAGGGACAGGGCTACGAGCAGTACTTC
j_gene: TRBJ2-1; abundance: many; v_gene: TRBV28; d_gene: -; CDR3aa: CASIERASNDNEQFF; CDR3nt: TGTGCCAGCATTGAGAGGGCCTCAAATGACAATGAGCAGTTCTTC
j_gene: TRBJ2-5; abundance: many; v_gene: TRBV14; d_gene: TRBD2; CDR3aa: CASSQVASGSYETQYF; CDR3nt: TGTGCCAGCAGCCAAGTTGCTAGCGGGAGTTACGAGACCCAGTACTTC
j_gene: TRBJ1-2; abundance: -; v_gene: TRBV29-1; d_gene: -; CDR3aa: CSVEVGVNYGYTF; CDR3nt: TGCAGCGTTGAAGTAGGAGTTAACTATGGCTACACCTTC
j_gene: TRBJ1-1; abundance: many; v_gene: TRBV15; d_gene: TRBD1; CDR3aa: CATSRDVAGGVDEAFF; CDR3nt: TGTGCCACCAGCAGAGATGTGGCAGGGGGGGTAGATGAAGCTTTCTTT
j_gene: TRBJ2-5; abundance: many; v_gene: TRBV2; d_gene: -; CDR3aa: CASEGAGRETQYF; CDR3nt: TGTGCCAGCGAAGGGGCGGGGCGGGAGACCCAGTACTTC
j_gene: TRBJ2-3; abundance: many; v_gene: TRBV9; d_gene: TRBD1; CDR3aa: CASSPGQATDTQYF; CDR3nt: TGTGCCAGCAGCCCCGGACAGGCGACAGATACGCAGTATTTT
j_gene: TRBJ2-1; abundance: many; v_gene: TRBV12-3/TRBV12-4; d_gene: TRBD1; CDR3aa: CASTQGTGSLKQFF; CDR3nt: TGTGCCAGCACCCAAGGGACAGGGTCCCTTAAGCAGTTCTTC
j_gene: TRBJ2-5; abundance: -; v_gene: TRBV28; d_gene: TRBD2; CDR3aa: CASSPDIGLARQETQYF; CDR3nt: TGTGCCAGCAGTCCTGACATTGGACTAGCGCGACAAGAGACCCAGTACTTC
j_gene: TRBJ2-1; abundance: many; v_gene: TRBV28; d_gene: TRBD2; CDR3aa: CASRPGGSIHEQFF; CDR3nt: TGTGCCAGCAGACCGGGGGGGAGTATCCATGAGCAGTTCTTC
j_gene: TRBJ1-2; abundance: many; v_gene: TRBV29-1; d_gene: -; CDR3aa: CSAETVNYGYTF; CDR3nt: TGCAGCGCGGAAACGGTCAACTATGGCTACACCTTC
j_gene: TRBJ2-5; abundance: -; v_gene: TRBV2; d_gene: TRBD2; CDR3aa: CASSGLAGDSETQYF; CDR3nt: TGTGCCAGCAGTGGACTAGCGGGAGACTCGGAGACCCAGTACTTC
j_gene: TRBJ2-1; abundance: -; v_gene: TRBV19; d_gene: -; CDR3aa: CASTAIGSGSSNEQFF; CDR3nt: TGTGCCAGTACCGCAATCGGATCCGGGAGTTCCAATGAGCAGTTCTTC
j_gene: TRBJ2-7; abundance: many; v_gene: TRBV7-9; d_gene: TRBD2; CDR3aa: CASSPPVLAGGSNEQYF; CDR3nt: TGTGCCAGCAGCCCACCGGTACTAGCGGGAGGGAGCAACGAGCAGTACTTC
j_gene: TRBJ2-4; abundance: -; v_gene: TRBV4-3; d_gene: -; CDR3aa: CASSPQLAKNIQYF; CDR3nt: TGCGCCAGCAGCCCCCAGTTAGCCAAAAACATTCAGTACTTC
j_gene: TRBJ2-3; abundance: few; v_gene: TRBV18; d_gene: TRBD2; CDR3aa: CASSPGTKTDTQYF; CDR3nt: TGTGCCAGCTCACCCGGGACTAAGACAGATACGCAGTATTTT
j_gene: TRBJ1-5; abundance: few; v_gene: TRBV4-3; d_gene: TRBD1; CDR3aa: CASSQTGGLREPQHF; CDR3nt: TGCGCCAGCAGCCAGACAGGGGGGCTCAGGGAGCCCCAGCATTTT
j_gene: TRBJ1-5; abundance: many; v_gene: TRBV30; d_gene: TRBD1; CDR3aa: CAWSRTGGNSNQPQHF; CDR3nt: TGTGCCTGGAGCCGGACAGGGGGGAATAGCAATCAGCCCCAGCATTTT
j_gene: TRBJ1-5; abundance: few; v_gene: TRBV11-1; d_gene: TRBD1; CDR3aa: CASSLEGQNQPQHF; CDR3nt: TGTGCCAGCAGCTTAGAGGGACAGAATCAGCCCCAGCATTTT
j_gene: TRBJ2-5; abundance: many; v_gene: TRBV7-8; d_gene: TRBD2; CDR3aa: CASSQTSGSVETQYF; CDR3nt: TGTGCCAGCAGCCAGACTAGCGGGAGCGTTGAGACCCAGTACTTC
j_gene: TRBJ1-4; abundance: few; v_gene: TRBV11-2; d_gene: TRBD1; CDR3aa: CASSYRGTTNEKLFF; CDR3nt: TGTGCCAGCAGCTACAGGGGGACAACTAATGAAAAACTGTTTTTT